The 22 T cell receptor beta chains reported below all come from one sample, sequenced in a study of shared clonotypes between healthy human individuals. Repertoires were generated with immunoSEQ multiplex PCR, while TCRdb's copy carries only in-frame clones and drops some. The table records approximately 590,000 clones, around 95% of them present only once. CD8 cells regarded as naive lacked CD45RO, were positively chosen for CCR7, and omitted terminally differentiated effector memory CD45RA+ cells. Source material: naive CD8+ T cells sorted from blood. The receptors stem from a woman between 25 and 40 years old in good health.

The gene calls are TRBV5-6 and TRBJ2-1; TRBD2 aligns across 7 bases. The germline gives CDR1 SGHDT, CDR2 YYEEEE. V lost 0 bases and J lost 14; bases outside the gene matches: 11. This CDR3 has 14 residues. CDR3 amino acids: CASSLAGEGGPKFF. The CDR3 bases are TGTGCCAGCAGCTTGGCCGGAGAGGGAGGGCCAAAGTTCTTC.

This chain connects TRBV7-7 to TRBJ1-4, with D hard to call. The V and J ends lost 8 bases and 8 bases respectively, with 12 bases between them. Per germline, CDR1 SSHAT and CDR2 FNYEAQ (reference sequence). The CDR3 runs 12 residues. In DNA, the CDR3 is TGTGCCAGCCCGCGGGCTTGGGAAAAACTGTTTTTT. As protein: CASPRAWEKLFF.

The chain joins TRBV7-9 to TRBJ1-1, with no clear D. This CDR3 has 16 residues. V lost 0 bases to trimming and J lost 6 bases, with 17 bases between them. CDR1 is SEHNR and CDR2 is FQNEAQ in the germline V gene (reference sequence). As DNA, the CDR3 is TGTGCCAGCAGCTTAGCTCTTAATCCGTTGCACCCTGAAGCTTTCTTT. This translates into CASSLALNPLHPEAFF. Full variable domain (outside the CDR3, taken from reference TRBV7-9 and TRBJ1-1): DTGVSQNPRHKITKRGQNVTFRCDPISEHNRLYWYRQTLGQGPEFLTYFQNEAQLEKSRLLSDRFSAERPKGSFSTLEIQRTEQGDSAMYLCASSLALNPLHPEAFFGQGTRLTVV.

The chain links TRBV27 to TRBJ1-2; D remains ambiguous. V was shortened by 3 bases and J by 3 bases, with 8 bases between the two germline ends. This CDR3 is built from 13 residues. The germline V gene encodes CDR1 MNHEY and CDR2 SMNVEV (reference sequence). Here the CDR3 reads CASSFASHYGYTF. The DNA of the CDR3 is TGTGCCAGCAGTTTTGCCTCGCACTATGGCTACACCTTC.

The chain combines TRBV5-1 with TRBJ2-1; D may correspond to TRBD1 or TRBD2 (5 bases each). Trimming took 0 bases from V and 7 from J, leaving 11 bases between them. The CDR3 totals 14 residues. Germline CDR1 SGHRS, CDR2 YFSETQ. The chain's CDR3 is CASSLARAGNEQFF. DNA for the CDR3: TGCGCCAGCAGCTTGGCCAGGGCGGGTAATGAGCAGTTCTTC.

Concerning this clone itself: Other DNA sequences in this specimen translate into the identical CDR3. CDR3: CASSVGGTGSYEQYF. CDR3 nucleotides: TGTGCCAGCAGCGTAGGTGGGACAGGATCCTACGAGCAGTACTTC. This rearrangement joins TRBV9 to TRBJ2-7; 8 bases align to TRBD1. J gave up 1 base and V 0 bases, and 3 bases lay outside the gene matches. Germline V gene data show CDR1 as SGDLS and CDR2 as YYNGEE. The CDR3 covers 15 residues.

The chain joins TRBV30 to TRBJ1-2; 8 nucleotides match TRBD1. CDR1 and CDR2 from the germline V gene are GTSNPN and SVGIG (reference sequence). CDR3 length: 16 amino acids. Losses at the gene ends were 3 bases for V and 6 bases for J; bases not matched to a gene: 15. This chain's CDR3 is CAWRFPSSGGLDGYTF. Here the CDR3 DNA reads TGTGCCTGGAGATTCCCCTCTTCAGGGGGCTTGGATGGCTACACCTTC.

The rearrangement joins TRBV7-2 to TRBJ2-7; D call uncertain. V lost 1 base, J lost 0 bases, and 7 bases lay in between. This CDR3 comprises 14 residues. Germline V gene sequence: CDR1 SGHTA, CDR2 FQGNSA. CDR3 loop: CASSLGRASYEQYF. As DNA, the CDR3 is TGTGCCAGCAGCTTAGGAAGGGCCTCCTACGAGCAGTACTTC.

This clone was picked up one time. V and J are TRBV28 and TRBJ2-7; 8 bases map to TRBD2. V gave up 5 bases and J gave up 7 bases; unmatched junction bases: 16. Germline V lookup: CDR1 MDHEN, CDR2 SYDVKM. The CDR3 runs to 16 residues. The CDR3, as DNA: TGTGCCAGCAGTGCCCCCGGTCTTAGCGGGATCTTTGAGCAGTACTTC. Translated: CASSAPGLSGIFEQYF.

V and J are TRBV4-1 and TRBJ2-1; possibly TRBD2 for D (5 bases). CDR1 is MGHRA and CDR2 is YSYEKL in the germline V gene. Trimming left V 0 bases short and J 7 bases short, with 10 bases between. This CDR3 spans 14 amino acids. The CDR3 bases are TGCGCCAGCAGCCAAGATCCAACGGGAAATGAGCAGTTCTTC. Translating gives CASSQDPTGNEQFF.

This chain uses TRBV5-4 with TRBJ2-5; D may be TRBD2 (5 bases). The DNA end is a closer match to TRBJ2-7, so the J assignment may be wrong. The CDR3 length is 15 residues. Germline V CDR1 and CDR2: SGHNT, YYREEE (reference sequence). The CDR3, as DNA: TGTGCCAGCAGCTTGGGGTTTGGAGGATTCGACGAGCAGTACTTC. Protein sequence: CASSLGFGGFDEQYF.

The V call is TRBV2, the J call TRBJ2-7; D is perhaps TRBD1 (5 bases). The germline CDR1 and CDR2 sequences are SNHLY and FYNNEI. V was shortened by 2 bases and J by 5 bases, with 10 bases between the two germline ends. This CDR3 region has 13 residues. The chain's CDR3 is CASSERGFDEQYF. CDR3 nucleotide sequence: TGTGCCAGCAGTGAAAGGGGTTTCGACGAGCAGTACTTC. Drawing the rest from reference TRBV2 and TRBJ2-7, the complete variable domain is EPEVTQTPSHQVTQMGQEVILRCVPISNHLYFYWYRQILGQKVEFLVSFYNNEISEKSEIFDDQFSVERPDGSNFTLKIRSTKLEDSAMYFCASSERGFDEQYFGPGTRLTVT.

The chain joins TRBV6-5 to TRBJ2-7; 7 nucleotides match TRBD2. Germline loops: CDR1 MNHEY, CDR2 SVGAGI. J lost 0 bases, V lost 8 bases, and 7 bases had no gene match. The CDR3 loop spans 14 amino acids. CDR3: CASGRGGGSYEQYF. CDR3 coding DNA: TGTGCCAGCGGGAGGGGTGGGGGCTCCTACGAGCAGTACTTC.

This chain uses TRBV7-9 with TRBJ1-2; 10 bases map to TRBD1. The V segment lost 2 bases and the J segment 4 bases; nucleotides outside the gene matches: 13. This CDR3 comprises 18 residues. Germline loops: CDR1 SEHNR, CDR2 FQNEAQ (reference sequence). The CDR3 is CASSLRPGQGPSGYGYTF. CDR3 nucleotides: TGTGCCAGCAGCTTACGCCCGGGACAGGGGCCCTCTGGCTATGGCTACACCTTC.

The chain combines TRBV28 with TRBJ2-3, with 7 bases fitting TRBD2. Germline V gene data show CDR1 as MDHEN and CDR2 as SYDVKM. The J segment lost 2 bases and the V segment lost 6 bases, leaving 5 bases of the junction unmatched. The CDR3 contains 14 residues. The CDR3 loop is CASRASGITDTQYF. In DNA form, the CDR3 reads TGTGCCAGCAGGGCGAGCGGGATCACAGATACGCAGTATTTT.

The chain is built from TRBV11-2 and TRBJ1-1; D gene unclear. Germline V gene lookup returns CDR1 SGHAT and CDR2 FQNNGV. The CDR3 length is 15 residues. V was trimmed by 5 bases and J by 1 base, leaving 14 bases between them. Here the CDR3 reads CASSAPLGPNTEAFF. DNA of the CDR3: TGTGCCAGCAGCGCCCCACTCGGACCGAACACTGAAGCTTTCTTT.

About this clone itself: This same CDR3 is encoded by further DNA sequences in the sample. This chain uses TRBV9 with TRBJ2-7; the D is unclear. With 0 bases removed from V and 2 bases from J, the gap between germline ends came to 9 bases. The germline gives CDR1 SGDLS, CDR2 YYNGEE. This CDR3 contains 14 residues. CDR3 protein: CASSVESGTYEQYF. The CDR3 DNA follows: TGTGCCAGCAGCGTAGAGTCCGGAACCTACGAGCAGTACTTC.

V is TRBV9 and J is TRBJ2-7; TRBD2 is a possible D gene (6 bases). Deletions cut 4 bases from V and 1 base from J, with 12 bases between. The CDR3 extends over 14 amino acids. Germline CDR1 reads SGDLS; CDR2 reads YYNGEE. DNA of the CDR3: TGTGCCAGCAGCCTCCGGGACTTGTCCTACGAGCAGTACTTC. This gives the protein CASSLRDLSYEQYF.

This clone showed up just a few times. The rearrangement joins TRBV19 to TRBJ2-7, with 10 bases identical to TRBD1. Germline-derived CDR1 and CDR2 are LNHDA and SQIVND (reference sequence). V dropped 4 bases and J dropped 6; count of bases not matched to a gene: 6. The CDR3 totals 14 residues. The CDR3 bases are TGTGCCAGTAGTACCGCCGGGACAGGGGTCGAGCAGTACTTC. Protein product: CASSTAGTGVEQYF.

The rearrangement joins TRBV13 to TRBJ1-4; 12 bases match TRBD1. This CDR3 contains 14 residues. V gave up 3 bases and J gave up 9 bases; unmatched junction bases: 2. Looked up from germline, CDR1 is PRHDT and CDR2 is FYEKMQ (reference sequence). The chain's CDR3 is CASSLGQGAKKLFF. Here the CDR3 DNA reads TGTGCCAGCAGCTTGGGACAGGGGGCAAAAAAACTGTTTTTT. Together with reference TRBV13 and TRBJ1-4, the CDR3 gives the full variable domain: AAGVIQSPRHLIKEKRETATLKCYPIPRHDTVYWYQQGPGQDPQFLISFYEKMQSDKGSIPDRFSAQQFSDYHSELNMSSLELGDSALYFCASSLGQGAKKLFFGSGTQLSVL.

This chain connects TRBV28 to TRBJ1-1, with 7 bases aligning to TRBD1. CDR3 length: 10 amino acids. The germline V gene has CDR1 MDHEN and CDR2 SYDVKM. The ends lost 8 bases at V and 7 bases at J; junction bases unmatched: 1. CDR3 bases: TGTGCCAGCCAGGGGGGTGAAGCTTTCTTT. Translated: CASQGGEAFF.

The chain uses TRBV29-1 and TRBJ2-1; TRBD2 agrees at 7 bases. Germline-derived CDR1 and CDR2 are SQVTM and ANQGSEA. V lost 4 bases to trimming and J lost 7 bases; unmatched junction nucleotides: 13. This CDR3 has 15 amino acids. CDR3 sequence (DNA): TGCAGCGTTGGGGGCGCGGGAGTGTTTAAGAATGAGCAGTTCTTC. It is translated as CSVGGAGVFKNEQFF.